Listed here are 5 T cell receptor beta chains from one sample, sequenced in a study of identical twins. A single record per CDR3 protein comes from TCRdb applying MiXCR to the 5' RACE reads. This table has some 500,000 distinct CDR3 sequences, approximately 14% appearing once. A further study also used this sample, focusing on yellow fever vaccine responses in identical twins.

The material sequenced was CD4+ T cells sorted from blood. Receptor source: a young woman in good health.

Ten or more counts support this clonotype. CDR3 protein: CASSVLLAGIGNEQFF. CDR3 DNA: TGTGCCAGCAGTGTCCTACTAGCGGGGATTGGCAATGAGCAGTTCTTC. V is TRBV27 and J is TRBJ2-1; 10 nucleotides match TRBD2. This CDR3 spans 16 amino acids. Germline trimming cut 5 bases from V and 6 bases from J; bases unmatched to any gene: 10. CDR1 and CDR2 from the germline V gene are MNHEY and SMNVEV (reference sequence).

This clonotype was observed at least ten times. The CDR3 DNA follows: TGTGCCAGCAGTGATAAGCTGGGACAGGCCTCCTACGAGCAGTACTTC. Translated, it gives CASSDKLGQASYEQYF. The genes are TRBV12-3 or TRBV12-4 and TRBJ2-7, with TRBD1 matching over 8 bases. V shed 5 bases, J shed 0 bases, and the junction held 9 bases outside the gene matches. The CDR3 totals 16 residues.

This clonotype was seen a few times. The V and J genes are TRBV28 and TRBJ2-1, with TRBD2 matching over 9 bases. This CDR3 contains 13 residues. Germline V gene lookup returns CDR1 MDHEN and CDR2 SYDVKM. V trimming: 6 bases; J trimming: 8 bases; junction bases outside the gene matches: 5. The CDR3 DNA reads TGTGCCAGCAGCCGCGGGGGGGCCTATGAGCAGTTCTTC. Its protein product is CASSRGGAYEQFF.

This clonotype was observed a handful of times. This rearrangement joins TRBV28 to TRBJ2-3, with D possibly being TRBD1 (6 bases). Trimming stripped 5 bases from V and 1 base from J, with 22 bases between. CDR1 and CDR2 from the germline V gene are MDHEN and SYDVKM. This CDR3 region has 18 residues. CDR3 nucleotides: TGTGCCAGCAGTCTCACACCTCCCGTAGGGGGAGGCACAGATACGCAGTATTTT. Translation: CASSLTPPVGGGTDTQYF.

The gene calls are TRBV20-1 and TRBJ2-5; D unclear. The ends were cut back, 6 bases at V and 2 bases at J, with 13 bases in the middle. Germline V gene data show CDR1 as DFQATT and CDR2 as SNEGSKA (reference sequence). The CDR3 is made up of 13 amino acids. The CDR3 DNA follows: TGCAGTGCAACCCTGATTGGGCAAGAGACCCAGTACTTC. Translated, it gives CSATLIGQETQYF.